This paragraph reports one TCR beta chain. Its antigen is currently unknown. The sample originates from a study of cytomegalovirus exposure and HLA in healthy donors. Study-wide context: The 100 to 150 validation repertoires matched the approximately 700 first-cohort repertoires in platform, a later analysis reported. Study-level results: Reports showed the classifier diagnosing cytomegalovirus status with high specificity and sensitivity. It was confirmed in vitro that a few of the CMV-associated chains were specific for CMV antigens. Most TCR sequences showed up rarely, but some public TCRs showed up in many donors.

This CDR3 is built from 17 residues. Trimming took off 4 bases at V and 5 bases at J, with 24 bases between the two ends. From germline, CDR1 is LGHNA and CDR2 YSLEER. Libraries were prepared by immunoSEQ multiplex PCR; TCRdb keeps only in-frame clonotypes and omits some of them. The sample has approximately 220,000 clones; 75% to 90% are singletons. Material for sequencing was PBMCs. This receptor was obtained from a woman in her twenties or thirties in good health and CMV-seropositive. The chain has TRBV4-3 and TRBJ2-7, with D maybe TRBD2 (7 bases). CDR3 DNA sequence: TGCGCCAGCAGCCCCCAGGGGACCGGACTAGGGTTGAACGAGCAGTACTTC. This encodes CASSPQGTGLGLNEQYF.